A single sample is the source of the 26 T cell receptor beta chains below, sequenced in a study of T cell repertoires in cytomegalovirus infection. TCRdb used MiXCR to reprocess the reads, holding one entry per CDR3 protein. The sample lists approximately 500,000 distinct CDR3 sequences; more than 15% were seen once. The sample comprised CD8+ T cells from PBMCs. Every receptor here comes from a human donor in good health (CMV status not recorded). Some clones in this sample may be carry-over from other donors' samples.

The chain employs TRBV28 and TRBJ2-3, with 7 bases identical to TRBD2. The J segment lost 0 bases and the V segment lost 5 bases, leaving 14 bases of the junction unmatched. Germline-derived CDR1 and CDR2 are MDHEN and SYDVKM. This CDR3 is built from 18 residues. The CDR3 bases are TGTGCCAGCAGTCCATTGGGAGGGCCCGGTGGTAGCACAGATACGCAGTATTTT. This encodes CASSPLGGPGGSTDTQYF.

This clonotype was counted ten times or more. V gene TRBV7-8 combines with J gene TRBJ2-2; D unclear. Germline lookup yields CDR1 SGHVS and CDR2 FQNEAQ. The CDR3 contains 13 residues. V was trimmed by 5 bases and J by 4 bases, leaving 8 bases between them. The CDR3 spells CASSAKGTGELFF. CDR3 bases: TGTGCCAGCAGCGCCAAGGGCACCGGGGAGCTGTTTTTT.

This clonotype was seen repeatedly, ten times or more. CDR3 sequence: CASSSVQRNEKLFF. In DNA form, the CDR3 reads TGTGCCAGCAGCTCAGTACAGAGAAATGAAAAACTGTTTTTT. This chain links TRBV7-9 with TRBJ1-4; D gene uncertain. The CDR3 runs 14 residues. Per the germline V gene, CDR1 is SEHNR and CDR2 is FQNEAQ (reference sequence). V shed 4 bases and J shed 5 bases, with 11 bases lying between them.

This clonotype was detected a few times. The CDR3 nucleotides are TGTGCCAGCAGCTTGGGTGCTCCTAGCGGGGGAACAAGGGCGGCCAAAAACATTCAGTACTTC. Residues: CASSLGAPSGGTRAAKNIQYF. The V and J genes are TRBV5-4 and TRBJ2-4, with 10 bases fitting TRBD2. Per germline, CDR1 SGHNT and CDR2 YYREEE (reference sequence). The CDR3 has 21 residues. With V trimmed by 0 bases and J by 1 base, 16 bases remained unmatched.

This chain uses TRBV4-2 with TRBJ2-5; D is unclear. Per germline, CDR1 LGHNA and CDR2 YNFKEQ. The CDR3 is made up of 15 amino acids. V lost 3 bases and J lost 3, with 14 bases in between. The CDR3 loop is CASSHLGPREETQYF. The DNA of the CDR3 is TGTGCCAGCAGCCACCTGGGTCCGCGTGAAGAGACCCAGTACTTC.

The chain employs TRBV20-1 and TRBJ1-1, with a possible D match to TRBD1 (6 bases). Trimming pared 0 bases from V and 6 bases from J, leaving 17 bases between. This CDR3 spans 15 amino acids. Germline CDR1 reads DFQATT; CDR2 reads SNEGSKA (reference sequence). CDR3 residues: CSARDLGGPSPEAFF. CDR3 nucleotide sequence: TGCAGTGCTAGAGATCTCGGGGGCCCCTCGCCTGAAGCTTTCTTT.

This clonotype appeared a few times. V usage is TRBV4-2 and J usage is TRBJ2-2, with no clear D. The V gene lost 0 bases and the J gene lost 6 bases, with 11 bases spanning the gap. Germline V gives CDR1 LGHNA, CDR2 YNFKEQ. The CDR3 is made up of 15 amino acids. CDR3 DNA sequence: TGTGCCAGCAGCCAAGATAGGTCGGTCTCCGGGGAGCTGTTTTTT. Translation gives CASSQDRSVSGELFF.

The chain recombines TRBV12-3 or TRBV12-4 with TRBJ1-3, with a possible D match to TRBD1 (5 bases). V gave up 3 bases and J gave up 1 base, with 7 bases separating them. This CDR3 has 14 residues. CDR3 amino acids: CASSLGDSGNTIYF. CDR3 DNA: TGTGCCAGCAGTTTGGGGGATTCTGGAAACACCATATATTTT.

This clonotype was recorded many times. V usage is TRBV11-2 and J usage is TRBJ2-7; 9 bases map to TRBD1. The CDR3 has 14 residues. The J segment lost 5 bases and the V segment lost 4 bases, leaving 6 bases of the junction unmatched. Germline V gene sequence: CDR1 SGHAT, CDR2 FQNNGV. As DNA, the CDR3 is TGTGCCAGCAGCTACCGGGACAGGGACCACGAGCAGTACTTC. This codes for CASSYRDRDHEQYF.

There are many counts of this clonotype. This chain links TRBV7-8 with TRBJ2-7, with 7 bases fitting TRBD2. This CDR3 region has 14 residues. Germline CDR1 is SGHVS and CDR2 is FQNEAQ. The V and J ends lost 7 bases and 2 bases, in that order; junction bases with no gene match: 8. Here the CDR3 DNA reads TGTGCCAGCACCGCTGGGGGGGTCCCCTACGAGCAGTACTTC. The encoded protein is CASTAGGVPYEQYF.

Only a few counts were recorded for this clonotype. The rearrangement uses TRBV27 and TRBJ2-4, with 8 bases lining up with TRBD1. V lost 5 bases and J lost 3; bases outside the gene matches: 6. The CDR3 loop spans 15 amino acids. Germline loops: CDR1 MNHEY, CDR2 SMNVEV (reference sequence). CDR3 region: CASSQGATGKNIQYF. CDR3 DNA: TGTGCCAGCAGTCAGGGGGCTACAGGCAAAAACATTCAGTACTTC.

This clonotype has a count of ten or more. This CDR3 is CASSSRLGMHEQYF. Written as DNA, the CDR3 is TGTGCCAGCAGCTCAAGATTGGGGATGCACGAGCAGTACTTC. The chain recombines TRBV11-1 with TRBJ2-7, with D hard to call. This CDR3 has 14 amino acids. V was clipped by 4 bases and J by 5 bases, with 15 bases between them. Germline V gene data show CDR1 as SGHAT and CDR2 as FQDESV (reference sequence).

This clonotype was seen a few times. The chain recombines TRBV5-5 with TRBJ1-5; D is possibly TRBD1 (5 bases). This CDR3 comprises 16 residues. V shed 2 bases and J shed 4 bases, with 16 bases lying between them. Germline V gene lookup returns CDR1 SGHKS and CDR2 YYEKEE (reference sequence). CDR3: CASSFFVSEGNQPQHF. The CDR3 DNA reads TGTGCCAGCAGCTTCTTCGTTAGTGAGGGGAATCAGCCCCAGCATTTT. The full variable domain, completed using reference TRBV5-5 and TRBJ1-5, is DAGVTQSPTHLIKTRGQQVTLRCSPISGHKSVSWYQQVLGQGPQFIFQYYEKEERGRGNFPDRFSARQFPNYSSELNVNALLLGDSALYLCASSFFVSEGNQPQHFGDGTRLSIL.

The V and J genes are TRBV2 and TRBJ2-7; a weak D match, TRBD1 (5 bases). Looked up from germline, CDR1 is SNHLY and CDR2 is FYNNEI. This CDR3 has 13 residues. The V end lost 7 bases, the J end lost 3 bases, and 13 bases lay between the germline ends. The CDR3 sequence: CASKYLGDYEQYF. In DNA, the CDR3 is TGTGCCAGCAAATACTTAGGGGACTACGAGCAGTACTTC.

This clonotype showed up just a few times. The gene calls are TRBV4-1 and TRBJ2-2; maybe TRBD1 (5 bases). The germline V gene encodes CDR1 MGHRA and CDR2 YSYEKL. This CDR3 is 13 amino acids long. Trimming took 7 bases from V and 6 from J, leaving 12 bases between them. In DNA form, the CDR3 reads TGCGCCAGCACACAAAGGGGTTCCGGGGAGCTGTTTTTT. Its translation is CASTQRGSGELFF.

This clonotype was picked up many times. The chain employs TRBV19 and TRBJ1-1; perhaps TRBD1 as D (5 bases). CDR3 length: 20 amino acids. The V end was cut by 8 bases, the J end by 0 bases, with 31 bases between. Germline CDR1 reads LNHDA; CDR2 reads SQIVND (reference sequence). The CDR3 DNA reads as TGTGCCAGTCAACCCCCCCCGGGGCCAAAAACTATATACTTGAACACTGAAGCTTTCTTT. The encoded protein is CASQPPPGPKTIYLNTEAFF.

This rearrangement joins TRBV9 to TRBJ1-2; D possibly corresponds to TRBD1 (5 bases). The V gene lost 3 bases and the J gene lost 1 base, with 13 bases spanning the gap. Germline assignment: CDR1 SGDLS and CDR2 YYNGEE. This CDR3 comprises 15 residues. For the CDR3, the DNA is TGTGCCAGCAGCGCCGGGGCTACTCATAACTATGGCTACACCTTC. Encoded protein: CASSAGATHNYGYTF.

This clonotype showed up just a few times. V and J are TRBV2 and TRBJ2-7; D is possibly TRBD2 (6 bases). Trimming removed 7 bases from V and 0 bases from J, with 22 bases in between. This CDR3 has 17 amino acids. Germline values: CDR1 SNHLY, CDR2 FYNNEI. CDR3 in DNA: TGTGCCAGCAATCCTGGGGGACTTTTTCCCAGCTCCTACGAGCAGTACTTC. Translation gives CASNPGGLFPSSYEQYF. Together with reference TRBV2 and TRBJ2-7, the CDR3 gives the full variable domain: EPEVTQTPSHQVTQMGQEVILRCVPISNHLYFYWYRQILGQKVEFLVSFYNNEISEKSEIFDDQFSVERPDGSNFTLKIRSTKLEDSAMYFCASNPGGLFPSSYEQYFGPGTRLTVT.

This clonotype was detected a few times. J is TRBJ1-6 and V is TRBV27, with 7 bases that match TRBD1. V was pared by 5 bases and J by 4 bases, with 5 bases of the junction left unmatched. The V gene's germline CDR1 is MNHEY and CDR2 SMNVEV (reference sequence). The CDR3 extends over 15 amino acids. The CDR3 sequence: CASSRPTGYNSPLHF. Written as DNA, the CDR3 is TGTGCCAGCAGTCGCCCGACAGGGTATAATTCACCCCTCCACTTT.

The genes are TRBV5-4 and TRBJ2-1; 12 bases match TRBD2. V shed 5 bases and J 4 bases; nucleotides not matched to a gene: 7. Germline V gene sequence: CDR1 SGHNT, CDR2 YYREEE (reference sequence). The CDR3 consists of 16 residues. The CDR3 DNA reads as TGTGCCAGCAGTCGCGGACTAGCGGGAATATACAATGAGCAGTTCTTC. Its translation is CASSRGLAGIYNEQFF.

This clonotype was counted only a few times. The V and J genes are TRBV10-3 and TRBJ2-5; TRBD2 might be the D (5 bases). With 2 bases removed from V and 1 base from J, the gap between germline ends came to 17 bases. Germline CDR1 ENHRY, CDR2 SYGVKD. The CDR3 runs 17 residues. CDR3 coding DNA: TGTGCCATCAGTGAGGGAGCTCTGAGCGGCCTCCAAGAGACCCAGTACTTC. Its translation: CAISEGALSGLQETQYF.

In this sample, this clonotype turned up a few times. J is TRBJ2-5 and V is TRBV5-6, with TRBD1 matching 9 bases. Trimming cost V 1 base and J 6 bases; bases outside gene matches: 7. Germline CDR1 and CDR2: SGHDT and YYEEEE. This CDR3 has 15 residues. This CDR3 is CASSLLGQGRQTQYF. As DNA, the CDR3 is TGTGCCAGCAGCTTGCTGGGACAGGGCCGACAGACCCAGTACTTC.

This clonotype has at least ten counts. The rearrangement joins TRBV7-3 to TRBJ2-1, with 9 bases matching TRBD2. The germline CDR1 and CDR2 sequences are SGHTA and FQGTGA. The J segment lost 5 bases and the V segment lost 5 bases, leaving 13 bases of the junction unmatched. CDR3 length equals 17 residues. The CDR3 coding sequence is TGTGCCAGCAGCCCCAACCTCGTAGCGGGAGCTAACAATGAGCAGTTCTTC. The encoded protein is CASSPNLVAGANNEQFF.

This chain links TRBV19 with TRBJ1-3, with D uncertain. The length of the CDR3 is 16 residues. Trimming shortened V by 5 bases and J by 0 bases, and 14 bases separated the two germline ends. Germline V gives CDR1 LNHDA, CDR2 SQIVND (reference sequence). CDR3 DNA: TGTGCCAGTAGTGAGGGCTGGGCATACTCTGGAAACACCATATATTTT. Amino acid sequence: CASSEGWAYSGNTIYF.

This clonotype was seen ten or more times. This sequence joins TRBV7-3 and TRBJ2-5; TRBD2 aligns across 9 bases. The CDR3 has 18 amino acids. From germline, CDR1 is SGHTA and CDR2 FQGTGA. Trimming cost V 5 bases and J 5 bases; bases outside gene matches: 18. CDR3 residues: CASSPGQAPGLAGETQYF. Here the CDR3 DNA reads TGTGCCAGCAGCCCCGGACAGGCGCCGGGACTAGCTGGGGAGACCCAGTACTTC.

This clonotype occurred many times. The rearrangement joins TRBV7-9 to TRBJ2-2; perhaps D is TRBD1 or TRBD2 (7 bases each). This CDR3 is built from 20 residues. In germline, CDR1 is SEHNR, CDR2 FQNEAQ (reference sequence). V was pared by 4 bases and J by 5 bases, with 29 bases between. CDR3 bases: TGTGCCAGCAGCTCAAGACAGGGATTTTCGGCGGGGGCCAGGACCGGGGAGCTGTTTTTT. Translating it yields CASSSRQGFSAGARTGELFF.